Shown below are 21 T cell receptor beta chains from a single sample sequenced in a study of cytomegalovirus exposure and HLA in healthy donors. PCR primers comprised 60 Vbeta and 13 Jbeta primers. Sequencing used immunoSEQ multiplex PCR; TCRdb keeps in-frame clones, though not all of them. The table records approximately 150,000 clones, about three quarters of them present only once. The source material was PBMCs. Receptors originate from a woman in her 40s in good health and CMV-seropositive.

The chain carries TRBV5-4 and TRBJ1-1; 12 bases are shared with TRBD1. V dropped 3 bases and J dropped 2; count of bases not matched to a gene: 2. This CDR3 is built from 15 residues. Germline lookup yields CDR1 SGHNT and CDR2 YYREEE (reference sequence). The CDR3 reads CASSWGTGGNTEAFF. The DNA for the CDR3 is TGTGCCAGCAGCTGGGGGACAGGGGGCAACACTGAAGCTTTCTTT.

This clone showed up just once. This chain joins TRBV9 and TRBJ2-1; 7 bases match TRBD1. The CDR3 runs 12 residues. J lost 6 bases, V lost 7 bases, and 4 bases had no gene match. Germline lookup yields CDR1 SGDLS and CDR2 YYNGEE. The CDR3 DNA sequence: TGTGCCAGCGCATCAGGGGGCAATGAGCAGTTCTTC. It encodes CASASGGNEQFF.

The chain combines TRBV6-5 with TRBJ2-5, with 10 bases lining up with TRBD1. The germline gives CDR1 MNHEY, CDR2 SVGAGI. The CDR3 has 16 amino acids. J gave up 4 bases and V 2 bases, and 7 bases lay outside the gene matches. The CDR3 protein is CASSYGGQGFGETQYF. The DNA for the CDR3 is TGTGCCAGCAGTTACGGGGGACAGGGGTTTGGAGAGACCCAGTACTTC.

The chain joins TRBV2 to TRBJ2-7, with 12 bases identical to TRBD2. There are 17 residues in the CDR3. V lost 8 bases and J lost 0; bases outside the gene matches: 11. The V gene's germline CDR1 is SNHLY and CDR2 FYNNEI. The CDR3 spells CASVYLAGGSSSYEQYF. Written as DNA, the CDR3 is TGTGCCAGCGTCTACCTAGCGGGGGGGTCCAGCTCCTACGAGCAGTACTTC.

J is TRBJ2-2 and V is TRBV28, with D possibly matching TRBD1 (7 bases). Germline V gene sequence: CDR1 MDHEN, CDR2 SYDVKM. This CDR3 has 12 residues. The germline V and J ends were trimmed by 5 bases and 7 bases, with 8 bases remaining between them. The CDR3 bases are TGTGCCAGCAGTCAGGGGGGCGGGGAGCTGTTTTTT. As protein: CASSQGGGELFF.

This clone was seen only a few times. The genes are TRBV10-2 and TRBJ1-4, with 7 bases that match TRBD1. Germline V gene sequence: CDR1 WSHSY, CDR2 SAAADI. The trim removed 6 bases at V and 6 bases at J, leaving 4 bases unmatched. There are 13 residues in the CDR3. The CDR3 spells CASRVTGDEKLFF. CDR3 nucleotides: TGCGCCAGCAGGGTTACAGGGGATGAAAAACTGTTTTTT.

This sequence joins TRBV6-1 and TRBJ1-1, with D perhaps TRBD1 (6 bases). The CDR3 runs 12 residues. The V end lost 1 base, the J end lost 8 bases, and 8 bases lay between the germline ends. CDR1 MNHNS and CDR2 SASEGT come from the germline V gene. The CDR3 loop reads CASSEVGTEAFF. As DNA, the CDR3 is TGTGCCAGCAGTGAAGTAGGGACAGAAGCTTTCTTT.

This chain joins TRBV7-9 and TRBJ1-1; D gene unclear. CDR3 size: 14 residues. From germline, CDR1 is SEHNR and CDR2 FQNEAQ (reference sequence). With 1 base removed from V and 6 bases from J, the gap between germline ends came to 12 bases. The DNA for the CDR3 is TGTGCCAGCAGCTTAGAGTGGTCTGACTCTGAAGCTTTCTTT. It codes for CASSLEWSDSEAFF.

This chain uses TRBV6-8 with TRBJ2-2; weak D call: TRBD1 (6 bases). V dropped 10 bases and J dropped 6 bases, with 12 bases sitting between them. The CDR3 totals 12 residues. CDR1 and CDR2 from the germline V gene are MNHGY and SAAAGT. The CDR3 DNA reads as TGTGCCAACGACAGGCGTTCCGGGGAGCTGTTTTTT. Translating gives CANDRRSGELFF.

The V call is TRBV5-6, the J call TRBJ2-4, with D unresolved. The CDR3 sequence is 13 residues long. V lost 1 base and J 6 bases, leaving 8 bases between the germline ends. Germline V gene data show CDR1 as SGHDT and CDR2 as YYEEEE. Here the CDR3 DNA reads TGTGCCAGCAGCTTGTATCCGGGAAACATTCAGTACTTC. Its translation: CASSLYPGNIQYF.

The chain is built from TRBV7-2 and TRBJ1-2, with 8 bases fitting TRBD1. Trimming cost V 5 bases and J 1 base; bases outside gene matches: 6. This CDR3 contains 15 residues. Germline CDR1 is SGHTA and CDR2 is FQGNSA. CDR3 amino acids: CASSRQGAINYGYTF. CDR3 bases: TGTGCCAGCAGCCGTCAGGGGGCCATTAACTATGGCTACACCTTC.

This sequence joins TRBV4-2 and TRBJ2-4; TRBD2 matches at 11 bases. V lost 0 bases and J lost 0; bases outside the gene matches: 7. CDR3 length equals 19 residues. Germline V gene lookup returns CDR1 LGHNA and CDR2 YNFKEQ. CDR3 sequence (DNA): TGTGCCAGCAGCCAAGATTATAGCGGGAGGGCTATAGCCAAAAACATTCAGTACTTC. Its protein is CASSQDYSGRAIAKNIQYF.

The chain carries TRBV18 and TRBJ1-2; TRBD1 might be the D (5 bases). The CDR3 contains 14 residues. Trimming stripped 6 bases from V and 2 bases from J, with 13 bases between. From germline, CDR1 is KGHSH and CDR2 LQKENI. The CDR3, as DNA: TGTGCCAGCTCCCAGGGACTTCCCAACTATGGCTACACCTTC. It yields the protein CASSQGLPNYGYTF.

V and J are TRBV5-1 and TRBJ2-7; 8 nucleotides match TRBD2. There are 15 residues in the CDR3. Germline CDR1 reads SGHRS; CDR2 reads YFSETQ. Trimming took 2 bases from V and 3 from J; bases not matched to a gene: 7. CDR3 coding DNA: TGCGCCAGCAGCTTTCCGGGACTAGGGTTCTACGAGCAGTACTTC. The encoded protein is CASSFPGLGFYEQYF. Drawing the rest from reference TRBV5-1 and TRBJ2-7, the complete variable domain is KAGVTQTPRYLIKTRGQQVTLSCSPISGHRSVSWYQQTPGQGLQFLFEYFSETQRNKGNFPGRFSGRQFSNSRSEMNVSTLELGDSALYLCASSFPGLGFYEQYFGPGTRLTVT.

This chain uses TRBV19 with TRBJ1-5; D is possibly TRBD1 (5 bases). V lost 6 bases to trimming and J lost 2 bases, with 20 bases between them. This CDR3 comprises 17 residues. Germline CDR1 and CDR2: LNHDA and SQIVND (reference sequence). The CDR3 region is CASREHDSPQGNQPQHF. CDR3 in DNA: TGTGCCAGTAGGGAACACGACAGTCCCCAGGGCAATCAGCCCCAGCATTTT.

This clone has only a few counts. This chain uses TRBV7-2 with TRBJ2-7; 8 bases are a match to TRBD2. Germline CDR1 and CDR2: SGHTA and FQGNSA. This CDR3 comprises 14 residues. The V and J ends lost 6 bases and 6 bases, in that order; junction bases with no gene match: 10. The CDR3 here is CASSLTSGSPEQYF. The CDR3 region has the DNA TGTGCCAGCAGTCTAACAAGCGGGAGCCCCGAGCAGTACTTC.

The chain combines TRBV5-4 with TRBJ1-2, with a weak D call TRBD1 (5 bases). V lost 0 bases to trimming and J lost 7 bases, with 16 bases between them. The CDR3 sequence is 15 residues long. The germline gives CDR1 SGHNT, CDR2 YYREEE (reference sequence). The CDR3 loop is CASSLAWTGGGGYTF. CDR3 nucleotide sequence: TGTGCCAGCAGCTTGGCTTGGACCGGGGGGGGTGGCTACACCTTC. The full variable domain, with the rest looked up from reference TRBV5-4 and TRBJ1-2, is ETGVTQSPTHLIKTRGQQVTLRCSSQSGHNTVSWYQQALGQGPQFIFQYYREEENGRGNFPPRFSGLQFPNYSSELNVNALELDDSALYLCASSLAWTGGGGYTFGSGTRLTVV.

The J gene is TRBJ1-1, the V gene TRBV5-6; possible D gene TRBD1, 6 bases. V dropped 1 base and J dropped 7 bases, with 11 bases sitting between them. Germline V gene data show CDR1 as SGHDT and CDR2 as YYEEEE. This CDR3 comprises 13 residues. In nucleotides, the CDR3 is TGTGCCAGCAGCTTGCCAGGGGCGGGTGAAGCTTTCTTT. This gives the protein CASSLPGAGEAFF.

This clone occurred a few times. V usage is TRBV5-1 and J usage is TRBJ1-2; TRBD1 agrees at 8 bases. This CDR3 region has 15 residues. Germline CDR1 is SGHRS and CDR2 is YFSETQ. J lost 2 bases, V lost 4 bases, and 7 bases had no gene match. Here the CDR3 DNA reads TGCGCCAGCAGCGTCGGGACAGGCTTCAACTATGGCTACACCTTC. It is translated as CASSVGTGFNYGYTF.

This clone has just a few counts. The V gene is TRBV7-2, the J gene TRBJ1-5; no clear D. The length of the CDR3 is 13 residues. Trimming removed 5 bases at V and 7 bases at J, with 12 bases between. Germline CDR1 is SGHTA and CDR2 is FQGNSA. The CDR3 DNA follows: TGTGCCAGCAGCCCACACCAGGCCCAGCCCCAGCATTTT. Its translation is CASSPHQAQPQHF.

Here the CDR3 DNA reads TGTGCCAGCAGCCCCCGGGACATGAACACCGGGGAGCTGTTTTTT. Protein: CASSPRDMNTGELFF. V usage is TRBV6-5 and J usage is TRBJ2-2, with D tentatively TRBD1 (6 bases). There are 15 residues in the CDR3. Germline V gene sequence: CDR1 MNHEY, CDR2 SVGAGI. V was shortened by 6 bases and J by 1 base, with 12 bases between the two germline ends.